This TCR beta chain stems from a study of T cell changes during pregnancy in multiple sclerosis. The CDR3 is 12 residues long. Trimming removed 7 bases from V and 4 bases from J, with 11 bases in between. CDR1 is SNHLY and CDR2 is FYNNEI in the germline V gene. Assay used: immunoSEQ multiplex PCR; TCRdb lists only in-frame clones, some missing. The table shows tens of thousands of clones, with 75% to 90% occurring only once. The source of this sequence is a female donor with multiple sclerosis, enrolled in a pregnancy study. Sequencing was performed on CD8+ T cells from peripheral blood mononuclear cells, taken in the third trimester of pregnancy. The rearrangement joins TRBV2 to TRBJ2-7; D might be TRBD2 (5 bases). This CDR3 reads CASIPGNYEQYF. The CDR3 DNA reads TGTGCCAGCATCCCGGGGAATTACGAGCAGTACTTC.